Included here is one TCR beta chain sequence, with context. Original analysis: By means of reference gene primer amplification, nucleated cell counts were estimated. Profiling relied on immunoSEQ multiplex PCR, and the TCRdb table lists in-frame clones only, not all of them. V and J calls and clone size are those listed in that table; D and trimming were worked out from the DNA. The sample lists around 81,000 clones, 88% occurring once. This sample is drawn from a study of blood T cell repertoires in COVID-19. About the study: The study drew acute and convalescent COVID-19 samples from the United States, Italy and Spain.

The CDR3 has 14 residues. Germline V gives CDR1 LGHDT, CDR2 YNNKEL (reference sequence). Deletions cut 1 base from V and 7 bases from J, with 14 bases between. The sequencing sample was made of peripheral blood. This TCR derives from a woman older than 75 with acute or convalescent COVID-19. This chain joins TRBV3-1 (or the pseudogene TRBV3-2) and TRBJ2-7; D perhaps matches TRBD2 (6 bases). As DNA, the CDR3 is TGTGCCAGCAGCCAAGGCCAGGGAGGACGGGAGCAGTACTTC. Protein product: CASSQGQGGREQYF.